This passage covers 19 T cell receptor beta chains from one sample sequenced in a study of shared clonotypes between healthy human individuals. Assay used: immunoSEQ multiplex PCR; TCRdb lists only in-frame clones, some missing. There are over 2 million clones in the sample; approximately 95% occur only once, and 0.1% to 0.15% lies in the top ten. The sample was naive CD4+ T cells sorted from blood. Subset of the sample: CD45RA+ positively selected. The receptors come from a man between 18 and 29 years old in good health.

The CDR3 DNA sequence: TGTGCCAGCAGTTTAGGGACAGGGGGCAAGGAAGCTTTCTTT. This encodes CASSLGTGGKEAFF. The rearrangement links TRBV28 to TRBJ1-1; 12 nucleotides match TRBD1. The CDR3 covers 14 residues. CDR1 and CDR2 (germline): MDHEN, SYDVKM. Trimming at V came to 2 bases and at J to 8 bases, leaving 3 bases not matched to a gene.

The chain employs TRBV28 and TRBJ2-3; 9 bases match TRBD2. The ends lost 5 bases at V and 1 base at J; junction bases unmatched: 4. The CDR3 totals 15 residues. Germline V gives CDR1 MDHEN, CDR2 SYDVKM. The CDR3: CASSDSGGRTDTQYF. The DNA of the CDR3 is TGTGCCAGCAGTGATAGCGGGGGCCGCACAGATACGCAGTATTTT.

The J gene is TRBJ2-7, the V gene TRBV29-1; D may be TRBD2 (7 bases). The V gene's germline CDR1 is SQVTM and CDR2 ANQGSEA. V was clipped by 4 bases and J by 2 bases, with 15 bases between them. This CDR3 has 14 amino acids. CDR3 nucleotides: TGCAGCGTTGCGCCTGCGGGGGCTCCCTACGAGCAGTACTTC. It codes for CSVAPAGAPYEQYF.

This clone was seen once. This CDR3 is CASSLGQGFYAFF. CDR3 in DNA: TGTGCCAGCAGCCTCGGACAGGGGTTTTATGCTTTCTTT. The chain employs TRBV7-8 and TRBJ1-1; 9 bases line up with TRBD1. CDR1 is SGHVS, CDR2 FQNEAQ, per germline. The CDR3 sequence is 13 residues long. V lost 5 bases to trimming and J lost 11 bases; unmatched junction nucleotides: 9.

The chain uses TRBV6-5 and TRBJ2-5, with D perhaps matching TRBD2 (5 bases). The germline V gene has CDR1 MNHEY and CDR2 SVGAGI. V lost 7 bases, J lost 5 bases, and 14 bases lay in between. CDR3 length equals 13 residues. CDR3 bases: TGTGCCAGCACCCCTGACGGGGAGGAGACCCAGTACTTC. Encoded protein: CASTPDGEETQYF.

This chain connects TRBV28 to TRBJ2-7; D is perhaps TRBD1 (6 bases). This CDR3 is built from 14 residues. CDR1 is MDHEN, CDR2 SYDVKM, per germline. V dropped 4 bases and J dropped 2 bases, with 12 bases sitting between them. As DNA, the CDR3 is TGTGCCAGCAGTTACCTGGACAGCCCCTACGAGCAGTACTTC. Translation gives CASSYLDSPYEQYF.

The genes are TRBV7-3 and TRBJ2-7; maybe TRBD1 (7 bases). This CDR3 has 15 residues. Germline V CDR1 and CDR2: SGHTA, FQGTGA. The V end was cut by 1 base, the J end by 1 base, with 11 bases between. The CDR3 protein is CASSLNAGQSYEQYF. CDR3 nucleotide sequence: TGTGCCAGCAGCTTAAACGCGGGACAGTCCTACGAGCAGTACTTC.

The chain uses TRBV6-5 and TRBJ1-2; a possible D gene is TRBD1 (5 bases). The length of the CDR3 is 12 residues. Germline V CDR1 and CDR2: MNHEY, SVGAGI. Trimming shortened V by 5 bases and J by 8 bases, and 12 bases separated the two germline ends. The CDR3 loop is CASSRDGRGYTF. DNA for the CDR3: TGTGCCAGCAGTAGGGACGGTCGGGGCTACACCTTC.

The chain uses TRBV11-2 and TRBJ2-1; 7 bases line up with TRBD2. Trimming at V came to 6 bases and at J to 8 bases, leaving 10 bases not matched to a gene. This CDR3 contains 14 residues. CDR1 SGHAT and CDR2 FQNNGV come from the germline V gene. CDR3 amino acids: CASSRLAVNHEQFF. CDR3 coding DNA: TGTGCCAGCAGTCGACTAGCAGTTAACCATGAGCAGTTCTTC.

V and J are TRBV30 and TRBJ1-2; no reliable D call. Germline CDR1 reads GTSNPN; CDR2 reads SVGIG (reference sequence). The ends were cut back, 0 bases at V and 5 bases at J, with 10 bases in the middle. CDR3 length: 13 amino acids. The DNA of the CDR3 is TGTGCCTGGAGTGTATCCGTTACTTATGGCTACACCTTC. This encodes CAWSVSVTYGYTF.

J is TRBJ1-3 and V is TRBV4-1; D possibly corresponds to TRBD1 (6 bases). The CDR3 loop spans 15 amino acids. The germline CDR1 and CDR2 sequences are MGHRA and YSYEKL. V lost 4 bases and J 3 bases, leaving 13 bases between the germline ends. CDR3 nucleotides: TGCGCCAGCAGCCCCCCGGGGGCGCTTGGAAACACCATATATTTT. Encoded protein: CASSPPGALGNTIYF.

V gene TRBV18 combines with J gene TRBJ1-2; D uncertain. The CDR3 covers 14 residues. Germline V CDR1 and CDR2: KGHSH, LQKENI. V was trimmed by 3 bases and J by 4 bases, leaving 12 bases between them. The CDR3 region is CASSPLEQTYGYTF. The CDR3 DNA follows: TGTGCCAGCTCACCGTTGGAACAAACCTATGGCTACACCTTC.

As regards this clone: The sample carries other DNA sequences with the same CDR3. The rearrangement joins TRBV6-1 to TRBJ1-2; D is perhaps TRBD1 (6 bases). Trimming cost V 7 bases and J 2 bases, with 8 bases left between them. This CDR3 has 12 residues. Looked up from germline, CDR1 is MNHNS and CDR2 is SASEGT. The CDR3 nucleotides are TGTGCCAGCACCGGACAGAACTATGGCTACACCTTC. Translated: CASTGQNYGYTF.

This chain links TRBV5-6 with TRBJ2-3, with 10 bases matching TRBD2. From germline, CDR1 is SGHDT and CDR2 YYEEEE. The CDR3 contains 17 residues. J lost 6 bases, V lost 0 bases, and 10 bases had no gene match. The CDR3 DNA sequence: TGTGCCAGCAGCTTGGGGCTAGCGGGGGCGCTAGGGGATACGCAGTATTTT. This encodes CASSLGLAGALGDTQYF.

The V gene is TRBV7-9, the J gene TRBJ2-7; D might be TRBD2 (6 bases). V gave up 1 base and J gave up 0 bases, with 13 bases separating them. The CDR3 runs to 16 residues. CDR1 is SEHNR, CDR2 FQNEAQ, per germline (reference sequence). Here the CDR3 reads CASSLGAGPSSYEQYF. The CDR3 region has the DNA TGTGCCAGCAGCTTAGGTGCGGGGCCGAGCTCCTACGAGCAGTACTTC.

The chain links TRBV10-1 to TRBJ2-7, with unresolved D. The CDR3 length is 14 residues. The V and J ends lost 4 bases and 2 bases respectively, with 12 bases between them. Per germline, CDR1 WNHNN and CDR2 SYGVQD (reference sequence). Here the CDR3 DNA reads TGCGCCAGCAGTGTCGCGTGGGCCCCCTACGAGCAGTACTTC. The encoded protein is CASSVAWAPYEQYF.

This clone has a single count. The CDR3 nucleotides read TGCGCCAGCAGCTTGCAAACAGGGAATCCTGAAGCTTTCTTT. Translated: CASSLQTGNPEAFF. J is TRBJ1-1 and V is TRBV5-1, with TRBD1 as a possible D gene (6 bases). CDR1 and CDR2 (germline): SGHRS, YFSETQ. The CDR3 contains 14 residues. With 1 base removed from V and 6 bases from J, the gap between germline ends came to 13 bases.

The CDR3 coding sequence is TGTGCCAGCAGCTCCCCGTGGGGGGAAAGTGGGCGCGAGCAGTACTTC. It yields the protein CASSSPWGESGREQYF. V usage is TRBV7-2 and J usage is TRBJ2-7; D is perhaps TRBD2 (6 bases). CDR3 size: 16 residues. Trimming pared 4 bases from V and 6 bases from J, leaving 22 bases between. CDR1 is SGHTA and CDR2 is FQGNSA in the germline V gene.

The rearrangement links TRBV28 to TRBJ1-2; D is undetermined. Germline V gene data show CDR1 as MDHEN and CDR2 as SYDVKM. V was pared by 3 bases and J by 1 base, with 9 bases between. The CDR3 loop spans 14 amino acids. The CDR3 spells CASSLSNYNYGYTF. As DNA, the CDR3 is TGTGCCAGCAGTTTGAGTAACTATAACTATGGCTACACCTTC.